The clone carrying this T cell receptor beta chain is judged large (0.1 to 1%). The data were taken from a study of tumor T cells in aggressive B-cell lymphoma. Data came from immunoSEQ multiplex PCR; TCRdb stores just in-frame clones and leaves some out. The sample lists over 4,000 clones; over 75% were seen once. Sequenced material: tumor tissue. This receptor was identified in an adult with diffuse large B cell lymphoma.

CDR3 sequence: CASMKGQEQFF. DNA of the CDR3: TGTGCCAGCATGAAGGGACAGGAGCAGTTCTTC. V and J are TRBV7-9 and TRBJ2-1, with TRBD1 matching 7 bases. CDR3 length: 11 amino acids. CDR1 is SEHNR and CDR2 is FQNEAQ in the germline V gene (reference sequence). J was trimmed by 10 bases and V by 7 bases; bases with no gene match: 4. The full variable domain, completed using reference TRBV7-9 and TRBJ2-1, is DTGVSQNPRHKITKRGQNVTFRCDPISEHNRLYWYRQTLGQGPEFLTYFQNEAQLEKSRLLSDRFSAERPKGSFSTLEIQRTEQGDSAMYLCASMKGQEQFFGPGTRLTVL.